The clone carrying this TCR beta chain was counted between two and nine times. This specimen comes from a study of regulatory dendritic cells for organ transplantation. Libraries were prepared by immunoSEQ multiplex PCR; TCRdb keeps only in-frame clonotypes and omits some of them. This table has some 10,000 clones, 65% to 85% appearing once. CDR1 SGDLS and CDR2 YYNGEE come from the germline V gene. V was pared by 3 bases and J by 0 bases, with 12 bases between. The CDR3 totals 15 residues. The chain couples TRBV9 to TRBJ1-1; D is unclear. The TCR originated in a human donor in good health. The material sequenced was memory CD8+ T cells from blood. Indicated subset: CD45RO+ memory T cells. CDR3 coding DNA: TGTGCCAGCAGCGCGTATAAAGCCATGAACACTGAAGCTTTCTTT. This encodes CASSAYKAMNTEAFF.